The 12 T cell receptor beta chains reported below all come from one sample, sequenced in a study of T cells in localized non-small cell lung cancer. Method: immunoSEQ multiplex PCR; TCRdb's copy keeps in-frame clones and lacks some. Here the sample spans about 59,000 clones, 85% to 90% being singletons. The sample in question was peripheral blood, obtained before any cancer treatment. Receptor source: a woman between 35 and 75 years old with stage I lung adenocarcinoma.

The V call is TRBV7-3, the J call TRBJ1-4; D may be TRBD1 (5 bases). V gave up 4 bases and J gave up 7 bases, with 16 bases separating them. The CDR3 sequence is 15 residues long. Germline V lookup: CDR1 SGHTA, CDR2 FQGTGA. This CDR3 is CASSSTRVFSEKLFF. The CDR3 coding sequence is TGTGCCAGCAGCTCCACCAGGGTATTTAGTGAAAAACTGTTTTTT. Full variable domain (remainder filled in from reference TRBV7-3 and TRBJ1-4): GAGVSQTPSNKVTEKGKYVELRCDPISGHTALYWYRQSLGQGPEFLIYFQGTGAADDSGLPNDRFFAVRPEGSVSTLKIQRTERGDSAVYLCASSSTRVFSEKLFFGSGTQLSVL.

V gene TRBV11-3 combines with J gene TRBJ2-7, with 7 bases lining up with TRBD1. The germline V gene encodes CDR1 SGHNT and CDR2 YENEEA. V gave up 5 bases and J gave up 2 bases; unmatched junction bases: 6. This CDR3 is built from 14 residues. The CDR3 sequence: CASSLSDRAYEQYF. The CDR3 DNA sequence: TGTGCCAGCAGCCTATCCGACAGGGCCTACGAGCAGTACTTC.

CDR3 DNA sequence: TGCGCCAGCAGCTCCTCACCGGCGGGTTCGGACACTGAAGCTTTCTTT. This encodes CASSSSPAGSDTEAFF. The genes are TRBV5-1 and TRBJ1-1; no clear D. This CDR3 is 16 amino acids long. The germline CDR1 and CDR2 sequences are SGHRS and YFSETQ. V lost 3 bases and J 3 bases, leaving 18 bases between the germline ends.

V is TRBV7-9 and J is TRBJ1-2, with D possibly TRBD1 on 6 matching bases. Trimming cost V 6 bases and J 8 bases, with 16 bases left between them. Germline values: CDR1 SEHNR, CDR2 FQNEAQ (reference sequence). The CDR3 length is 13 residues. The CDR3 region is CASSQTGFGGYTF. The DNA for the CDR3 is TGTGCCAGCAGTCAAACAGGGTTCGGCGGCTACACCTTC. The full variable domain, in which reference TRBV7-9 and TRBJ1-2 provide the parts outside the CDR3, is DTGVSQNPRHKITKRGQNVTFRCDPISEHNRLYWYRQTLGQGPEFLTYFQNEAQLEKSRLLSDRFSAERPKGSFSTLEIQRTEQGDSAMYLCASSQTGFGGYTFGSGTRLTVV.

V is TRBV9 and J is TRBJ1-4; D uncertain. Germline CDR1 SGDLS, CDR2 YYNGEE. The CDR3 is made up of 16 amino acids. V shed 3 bases and J shed 7 bases, with 19 bases lying between them. CDR3 sequence reads: CASSGSPGAGIEKLFF. CDR3 sequence (DNA): TGTGCCAGCAGCGGTTCACCGGGAGCCGGTATTGAAAAACTGTTTTTT.

The chain carries TRBV4-1 and TRBJ1-1; D is ambiguous. V lost 4 bases to trimming and J lost 1 base, with 10 bases between them. CDR3 size: 14 residues. CDR1 and CDR2 from the germline V gene are MGHRA and YSYEKL. Written as DNA, the CDR3 is TGCGCCAGCAGCCGGAAGTGGGAGAACACTGAAGCTTTCTTT. Translated: CASSRKWENTEAFF.

The gene calls are TRBV18 and TRBJ1-3; no firm D call. The CDR3 length is 16 residues. V lost 3 bases to trimming and J lost 4 bases, with 16 bases between them. The germline V gene encodes CDR1 KGHSH and CDR2 LQKENI. The CDR3 DNA reads TGTGCCAGCTCACCGAGCACTGAAGGCCGCGGAAACACCATATATTTT. This codes for CASSPSTEGRGNTIYF.

The chain is built from TRBV7-2 and TRBJ1-3, with D maybe TRBD1 (5 bases). Germline V gene lookup returns CDR1 SGHTA and CDR2 FQGNSA. This CDR3 has 14 amino acids. The germline V and J ends were trimmed by 1 base and 6 bases, with 10 bases remaining between them. CDR3 nucleotides: TGTGCCAGCAGCTTAGGACAGTCGACAAACACCATATATTTT. Its protein is CASSLGQSTNTIYF.

The chain uses TRBV13 and TRBJ1-3, with a tentative D call TRBD1 (5 bases). V gave up 6 bases and J gave up 1 base, with 13 bases separating them. The CDR3 has 15 amino acids. Germline V gene sequence: CDR1 PRHDT, CDR2 FYEKMQ (reference sequence). The CDR3 DNA reads as TGTGCCAGCAGTATTACAGGAAGTTCTGGAAACACCATATATTTT. Translation gives CASSITGSSGNTIYF.

The V gene is TRBV6-5, the J gene TRBJ1-2; D is undetermined. Trimming took off 8 bases at V and 8 bases at J, with 15 bases between the two ends. The germline CDR1 and CDR2 sequences are MNHEY and SVGAGI. The CDR3 runs to 12 residues. CDR3 residues: CASRDPRSGYTF. The CDR3 DNA reads TGTGCCAGCCGGGATCCAAGGAGCGGCTACACCTTC.

The CDR3 sequence is CASSLTGATEAFF. The DNA for the CDR3 is TGTGCCAGCAGTTTGACAGGGGCCACTGAAGCTTTCTTT. The chain links TRBV2 to TRBJ1-1; TRBD1 aligns across 8 bases. CDR3 length: 13 amino acids. Losses at the gene ends were 5 bases for V and 4 bases for J; bases not matched to a gene: 3. CDR1 and CDR2 (germline): SNHLY, FYNNEI.

V is TRBV19 and J is TRBJ2-1, with 12 bases lining up with TRBD2. Germline loops: CDR1 LNHDA, CDR2 SQIVND (reference sequence). The CDR3 has 16 amino acids. With 6 bases clipped from V and 3 bases from J, the junction kept 6 bases outside the gene matches. This chain's CDR3 is CASSRTSGTDYNEQFF. For the CDR3, the DNA is TGTGCCAGTAGCCGGACTAGCGGGACCGACTACAATGAGCAGTTCTTC.